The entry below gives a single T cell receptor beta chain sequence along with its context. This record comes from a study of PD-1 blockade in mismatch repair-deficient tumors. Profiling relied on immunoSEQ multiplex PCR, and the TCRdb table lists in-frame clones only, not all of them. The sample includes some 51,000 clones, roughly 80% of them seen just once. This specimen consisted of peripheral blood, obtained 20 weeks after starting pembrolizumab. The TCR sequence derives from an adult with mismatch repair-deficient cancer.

CDR3 DNA sequence: TGTGCCAGCAGCCCTCCAGGGGGCTTGGGTGGAAACACCATATATTTT. Amino acid sequence: CASSPPGGLGGNTIYF. The chain couples TRBV14 to TRBJ1-3; TRBD1 matches 8 bases. Germline V gene sequence: CDR1 SGHDN, CDR2 FVKESK. The CDR3 totals 16 residues. Losses at the gene ends were 4 bases for V and 3 bases for J; bases not matched to a gene: 8. The full variable domain, with the rest looked up from reference TRBV14 and TRBJ1-3, is EAGVTQFPSHSVIEKGQTVTLRCDPISGHDNLYWYRRVMGKEIKFLLHFVKESKQDESGMPNNRFLAERTGGTYSTLKVQPAELEDSGVYFCASSPPGGLGGNTIYFGEGSWLTVV.